In this sample, the clone carrying this T cell receptor beta chain turned up many times. Antigen specificity is unknown. This specimen belongs to a study of CD8 T cells in ankylosing spondylitis. The study, taken as a whole, reports: As reported, disease-linked clones showed significant enrichment in matched ankylosing spondylitis synovial fluid. The study identified a TCR beta motif of seven or eight highly homologous variants that appeared characteristic of ankylosing spondylitis blood. Both synovial fluid and blood in reactive arthritis had previously been reported to carry some motif variants. Within peripheral blood, clones linked to disease were CD8+ and relatively rare.

There are 13 residues in the CDR3. Germline CDR1 reads KGHDR; CDR2 reads SFDVKD. V was clipped by 9 bases and J by 0 bases, with 8 bases between them. TCRdb reprocessed the 5' RACE reads with MiXCR, giving one entry per CDR3 protein. Of about 130,000 distinct CDR3 sequences in the sample, 9.3% were seen once. The receptor was derived from a male donor with ankylosing spondylitis or in good health (not recorded which). The chain carries TRBV24-1 and TRBJ2-1; D is undetermined. Sequenced: blood, either unsorted or a sorted T cell fraction (not recorded which). CDR3 in DNA: TGTGCCACCGGACGGAGCTCCTACAATGAGCAGTTCTTC. Its translation is CATGRSSYNEQFF.